A single sample is the source of the 3 T cell receptor beta chains below, sequenced in a study of blood T cells in healthy people across ages. Together with a sample-barcoded 5' primer, a J-beta primer mix was included in a second PCR lasting 7 to 11 cycles. MiXCR, applied by TCRdb to the 5' RACE reads, yields one record per CDR3 protein. The repertoire has about 730,000 distinct CDR3 sequences, around 40% of them found once; the top ten carry more than 20%. Sequenced input: blood. The receptor set was obtained from a woman aged 55-70 years in good health.

This clonotype was seen once. The chain links TRBV14 to TRBJ2-1; D call uncertain. Germline assignment: CDR1 SGHDN and CDR2 FVKESK. This CDR3 region has 15 residues. Trimming cost V 2 bases and J 1 base, with 9 bases left between them. The CDR3 is CASSQLEFSYNEQFF. The CDR3 region has the DNA TGTGCCAGCAGCCAACTGGAATTTTCCTACAATGAGCAGTTCTTC. The entire variable domain, with the rest obtained from reference TRBV14 and TRBJ2-1, is as follows: EAGVTQFPSHSVIEKGQTVTLRCDPISGHDNLYWYRRVMGKEIKFLLHFVKESKQDESGMPNNRFLAERTGGTYSTLKVQPAELEDSGVYFCASSQLEFSYNEQFFGPGTRLTVL.

The chain links TRBV7-8 to TRBJ2-7; D possibly uses TRBD1 or TRBD2 (5 bases each). CDR3 length: 14 residues. Per the germline V gene, CDR1 is SGHVS and CDR2 is FQNEAQ. Trimming left V 1 base short and J 4 bases short, with 11 bases between. DNA of the CDR3: TGTGCCAGCAGCTTAGGGGGGATGGGGTACGAGCAGTACTTC. Protein: CASSLGGMGYEQYF.

This clonotype came up a few times. The chain links TRBV18 to TRBJ2-3; 12 nucleotides match TRBD2. This CDR3 comprises 16 residues. Per the germline V gene, CDR1 is KGHSH and CDR2 is LQKENI. J was trimmed by 4 bases and V by 2 bases; bases with no gene match: 4. CDR3 sequence: CASSPGLAGNSDTQYF. For the CDR3, the DNA is TGTGCCAGCTCACCAGGACTAGCGGGAAATTCAGATACGCAGTATTTT.